A single T cell receptor (beta chain) is shown here with its context. Its antigen is not identified. There was relapse after autologous stem cell transplantation in every patient, and there was variation in brentuximab vedotin exposure. Libraries were prepared by immunoSEQ multiplex PCR; TCRdb keeps only in-frame clonotypes and omits some of them. The table shows under 100,000 clones, with over 80% occurring only once. This entry comes from a study of PD-1 blockade in classical Hodgkin lymphoma. Study outcomes and limitations: At C4D1, TCR diversity had climbed significantly for CD4+ cells, though not for CD8+ cells.

The ends were cut back, 4 bases at V and 4 bases at J, with 2 bases in the middle. The CDR3 is 11 amino acids. CDR1 and CDR2 (germline): MGHDK, SYGVNS. This TCR was recovered from a human donor with classical Hodgkin lymphoma. The chain has TRBV25-1 and TRBJ2-1; D not resolved. Material: peripheral blood mononuclear cells (PBMCs), obtained at baseline. The CDR3 nucleotides are TGTGCCAGCAGTGGTTACAATGAGCAGTTCTTC. This sequence encodes CASSGYNEQFF.